These 24 T cell receptor beta chains share one sample of origin, sequenced in a study of shared clonotypes between healthy human individuals. Generated by immunoSEQ multiplex PCR, the TCRdb table keeps only in-frame clones and is missing some. This table holds about a million clones, around three quarters found once. Sequencing used memory CD4+ T cells from PBMCs. Documented subset: CD45RA-negative fraction. Receptors originate from a young man in good health. Some clones in this sample may be carry-over from other donors' samples.

The chain joins TRBV5-1 to TRBJ2-1; 10 bases are shared with TRBD2. This CDR3 comprises 16 residues. Germline assignment: CDR1 SGHRS and CDR2 YFSETQ. The junction had 4 bases not matched to a gene; V was cut back by 0 bases and J by 4 bases. The CDR3 loop is CASSLELAGRYNEQFF. The CDR3, as DNA: TGCGCCAGCAGCTTGGAACTAGCGGGACGTTACAATGAGCAGTTCTTC.

This clone came up many times. Here the CDR3 DNA reads TGTGCCAGCAGCTCCCTGACTCTAGAACAGTACTTC. It is translated as CASSSLTLEQYF. This chain connects TRBV7-2 to TRBJ2-5; no reliable D call. Germline CDR1 SGHTA, CDR2 FQGNSA. The germline V and J ends were trimmed by 4 bases and 11 bases, with 14 bases remaining between them. The CDR3 totals 12 residues.

This clone is a singleton in its sample. The chain carries TRBV2 and TRBJ2-7; D is possibly TRBD1 (6 bases). The CDR3 is made up of 12 amino acids. Germline V gene data show CDR1 as SNHLY and CDR2 as FYNNEI. V was pared by 6 bases and J by 4 bases, with 10 bases between. The CDR3 loop reads CASRQGGYEQYF. The CDR3 DNA reads TGTGCCAGCAGACAAGGGGGTTACGAGCAGTACTTC. Based on the CDR3 plus reference TRBV2 and TRBJ2-7, the full variable domain is EPEVTQTPSHQVTQMGQEVILRCVPISNHLYFYWYRQILGQKVEFLVSFYNNEISEKSEIFDDQFSVERPDGSNFTLKIRSTKLEDSAMYFCASRQGGYEQYFGPGTRLTVT.

V usage is TRBV15 and J usage is TRBJ1-2; TRBD1 aligns across 8 bases. This CDR3 contains 14 residues. Germline assignment: CDR1 LNHNV and CDR2 YYDKDF (reference sequence). Trimming cost V 6 bases and J 6 bases; bases outside gene matches: 9. The CDR3 loop reads CATRGGQERNGYTF. Written as DNA, the CDR3 is TGTGCCACCAGGGGGGGACAGGAACGAAATGGCTACACCTTC.

The J gene is TRBJ1-2, the V gene TRBV5-1, with D possibly matching TRBD1 (5 bases). The CDR3 sequence is 13 residues long. V dropped 5 bases and J dropped 3 bases, with 11 bases sitting between them. The germline V gene encodes CDR1 SGHRS and CDR2 YFSETQ. The CDR3 protein is CASRVRDDYGYTF. The CDR3 DNA follows: TGCGCCAGCAGAGTAAGGGACGACTATGGCTACACCTTC.

J is TRBJ2-1 and V is TRBV11-2; D is ambiguous. Germline V gene data show CDR1 as SGHAT and CDR2 as FQNNGV. The CDR3 extends over 15 amino acids. Between the trimmed V and J ends, which lost 2 bases and 5 bases, there was a span of 13 bases. Here the CDR3 reads CASSLPTNRDNEQFF. CDR3 DNA sequence: TGTGCCAGCAGCTTACCTACCAACAGAGACAATGAGCAGTTCTTC.

The CDR3 spells CASSDQEETQYF. As DNA, the CDR3 is TGTGCCAGCAGTGACCAGGAAGAGACCCAGTACTTC. The V and J genes are TRBV6-4 and TRBJ2-5; no definite D call. CDR3 size: 12 residues. V lost 2 bases and J 3 bases, leaving 4 bases between the germline ends. CDR1 and CDR2 (germline): MRHNA, SNTAGT.

The V and J genes are TRBV7-2 and TRBJ2-1, with D unresolved. Trimming shortened V by 1 base and J by 0 bases, and 7 bases separated the two germline ends. The CDR3 is made up of 15 amino acids. Germline V lookup: CDR1 SGHTA, CDR2 FQGNSA. CDR3 protein: CASSLEASSYNEQFF. The CDR3 bases are TGTGCCAGCAGCTTAGAGGCTAGCTCCTACAATGAGCAGTTCTTC. Drawing the rest from reference TRBV7-2 and TRBJ2-1, the complete variable domain is GAGVSQSPSNKVTEKGKDVELRCDPISGHTALYWYRQSLGQGLEFLIYFQGNSAPDKSGLPSDRFSAERTGGSVSTLTIQRTQQEDSAVYLCASSLEASSYNEQFFGPGTRLTVL.

V is TRBV30 and J is TRBJ2-1; 10 positions match TRBD2. Germline CDR1 is GTSNPN and CDR2 is SVGIG (reference sequence). CDR3 length: 15 residues. J lost 5 bases, V lost 0 bases, and 4 bases had no gene match. Here the CDR3 reads CAWSVGLAINNEQFF. The CDR3 region has the DNA TGTGCCTGGAGTGTGGGACTAGCGATAAACAATGAGCAGTTCTTC.

The gene calls are TRBV6-6 and TRBJ2-7; D uncertain. Trimming removed 5 bases at V and 2 bases at J, with 13 bases between. This CDR3 is built from 14 residues. CDR1 and CDR2 (germline): MNHNY, SVGAGI (reference sequence). The CDR3 loop reads CASSDWGRTYEQYF. CDR3 DNA sequence: TGTGCCAGCAGTGATTGGGGAAGGACCTACGAGCAGTACTTC.

The chain carries TRBV5-5 and TRBJ1-2, with 7 bases identical to TRBD1. The germline gives CDR1 SGHKS, CDR2 YYEKEE (reference sequence). This CDR3 is built from 12 residues. Germline trimming cut 0 bases from V and 14 bases from J; bases unmatched to any gene: 7. The CDR3 protein is CASSLGDRGKTF. The DNA for the CDR3 is TGTGCCAGCAGCTTGGGGGACAGAGGAAAGACCTTC.

The CDR3 DNA reads as TGCGCCAGCAGCTCCGGGACATCTAAGTACGAGCAGTACTTC. It yields the protein CASSSGTSKYEQYF. The chain employs TRBV5-1 and TRBJ2-7; D possibly corresponds to TRBD1 (6 bases). CDR1 and CDR2 (germline): SGHRS, YFSETQ. Between the trimmed V and J ends, which lost 3 bases and 4 bases, there was a span of 14 bases. The CDR3 spans 14 residues.

The chain uses TRBV4-2 and TRBJ1-3; tentative D call: TRBD1 (6 bases). The V end lost 8 bases, the J end lost 0 bases, and 14 bases lay between the germline ends. CDR3 size: 15 residues. In germline, CDR1 is LGHNA, CDR2 YNFKEQ. The CDR3 is CASSDRALSGNTIYF. DNA for the CDR3: TGTGCCAGCTCGGACAGAGCGCTCTCTGGAAACACCATATATTTT.

In regard to this clone: A much larger clone differs from this one at a single base, so this may be a read error. The chain couples TRBV29-1 to TRBJ2-3; 9 bases are shared with TRBD1. V was pared by 8 bases and J by 3 bases, with 6 bases of the junction left unmatched. The CDR3 extends over 13 amino acids. Germline assignment: CDR1 SQVTM and CDR2 ANQGSEA. Here the CDR3 reads CSSRTGATDTQYF. CDR3 coding DNA: TGCAGCTCTCGGACAGGGGCTACAGATACGCAGTATTTT.

The genes are TRBV7-9 and TRBJ1-3; 7 nucleotides agree with TRBD1. Germline lookup yields CDR1 SEHNR and CDR2 FQNEAQ (reference sequence). J was trimmed by 4 bases and V by 3 bases; bases with no gene match: 9. The CDR3 loop spans 16 amino acids. The CDR3 protein is CASSFSGQVVGNTIYF. As DNA, the CDR3 is TGTGCCAGCAGCTTCTCTGGACAGGTGGTCGGAAACACCATATATTTT. Variable domain in full (rest from reference TRBV7-9 and TRBJ1-3): DTGVSQNPRHKITKRGQNVTFRCDPISEHNRLYWYRQTLGQGPEFLTYFQNEAQLEKSRLLSDRFSAERPKGSFSTLEIQRTEQGDSAMYLCASSFSGQVVGNTIYFGEGSWLTVV.

To note about this clone: Other DNA sequences in this sample translate to the same CDR3. The rearrangement joins TRBV28 to TRBJ1-5; 7 bases line up with TRBD1. The germline V gene encodes CDR1 MDHEN and CDR2 SYDVKM. V was pared by 3 bases and J by 4 bases, with 3 bases of the junction left unmatched. The CDR3 spans 14 residues. The CDR3 DNA sequence: TGTGCCAGCAGTTTGGGCAGGGGGAATCAGCCCCAGCATTTT. It is translated as CASSLGRGNQPQHF.

This clone has just one count. V and J are TRBV5-1 and TRBJ1-5, with 10 bases aligning to TRBD1. The CDR3 is 13 amino acids. Germline values: CDR1 SGHRS, CDR2 YFSETQ. The V gene end was trimmed by 3 bases and the J gene end by 10 bases; junction bases not matched to a gene: 4. The CDR3 nucleotides are TGCGCCAGCAGCTGGGACAGGGGAGATCCCCAGCATTTT. Amino acids: CASSWDRGDPQHF.

The chain combines TRBV6-5 with TRBJ2-5; possible D gene TRBD1, 6 bases. CDR3 size: 11 residues. The ends were cut back, 6 bases at V and 4 bases at J, with 6 bases in the middle. Germline V gene lookup returns CDR1 MNHEY and CDR2 SVGAGI. CDR3 protein: CASRTGETQYF. The CDR3 DNA follows: TGTGCCAGCAGGACAGGAGAGACCCAGTACTTC.

This chain uses TRBV28 with TRBJ2-6, with D uncertain. V gave up 6 bases and J gave up 2 bases, with 26 bases separating them. The CDR3 covers 20 residues. CDR1 and CDR2 from the germline V gene are MDHEN and SYDVKM. Written as DNA, the CDR3 is TGTGCCAGCAGACCAACCAATGGCCCGCCCGGTAGGACTGGGGCCAACGTCCTGACTTTC. Translated, it gives CASRPTNGPPGRTGANVLTF. The full variable domain, in which reference TRBV28 and TRBJ2-6 provide the parts outside the CDR3, is DVKVTQSSRYLVKRTGEKVFLECVQDMDHENMFWYRQDPGLGLRLIYFSYDVKMKEKGDIPEGYSVSREKKERFSLILESASTNQTSMYLCASRPTNGPPGRTGANVLTFGAGSRLTVL.

The rearrangement joins TRBV9 to TRBJ1-2, with D maybe TRBD1 (5 bases). Per germline, CDR1 SGDLS and CDR2 YYNGEE. The CDR3 runs 15 residues. The V gene lost 4 bases and the J gene lost 3 bases, with 16 bases spanning the gap. CDR3 bases: TGTGCCAGCAGCCTGGGGGGACGGGCGGACTATGGCTACACCTTC. Encoded protein: CASSLGGRADYGYTF.

The chain employs TRBV7-2 and TRBJ2-5; D is uncertain. Germline CDR1 and CDR2: SGHTA and FQGNSA. The CDR3 extends over 11 amino acids. Trimming removed 4 bases at V and 3 bases at J, with 3 bases between. The CDR3 protein is CASSSEETQYF. The CDR3 DNA reads as TGTGCCAGCAGCTCAGAAGAGACCCAGTACTTC.

The V gene is TRBV5-1, the J gene TRBJ2-7, with 8 bases aligning to TRBD2. J was trimmed by 0 bases and V by 0 bases; bases with no gene match: 8. Per germline, CDR1 SGHRS and CDR2 YFSETQ. The CDR3 runs 17 residues. The CDR3 nucleotides are TGCGCCAGCAGCTTGGCTCCTAGCGGGCCACCCTCCTACGAGCAGTACTTC. As protein: CASSLAPSGPPSYEQYF.

The rearrangement uses TRBV5-1 and TRBJ2-1; 12 nucleotides align to TRBD2. V trimming: 4 bases; J trimming: 4 bases; junction bases outside the gene matches: 9. The V gene's germline CDR1 is SGHRS and CDR2 YFSETQ. The CDR3 has 17 amino acids. The CDR3 loop is CASSPEASGRGYNEQFF. DNA for the CDR3: TGCGCCAGCAGCCCCGAGGCTAGCGGGAGGGGGTACAATGAGCAGTTCTTC.

This chain joins TRBV7-9 and TRBJ2-5, with D possibly matching TRBD1 (5 bases). Looked up from germline, CDR1 is SEHNR and CDR2 is FQNEAQ (reference sequence). This CDR3 is 14 amino acids long. Deletions cut 2 bases from V and 5 bases from J, with 12 bases between. CDR3: CASSLLRQSETQYF. Written as DNA, the CDR3 is TGTGCCAGCAGCTTATTAAGACAGTCGGAGACCCAGTACTTC.